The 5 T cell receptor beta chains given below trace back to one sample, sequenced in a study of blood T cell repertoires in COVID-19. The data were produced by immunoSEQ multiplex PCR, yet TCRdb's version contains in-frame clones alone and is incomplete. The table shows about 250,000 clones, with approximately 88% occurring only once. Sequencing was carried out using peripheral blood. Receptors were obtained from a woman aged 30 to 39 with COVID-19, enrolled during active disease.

In nucleotides, the CDR3 is TGTGCCAGCAGCCAGGATGGACAGGCGAATCAGCCCCAGCATTTT. It codes for CASSQDGQANQPQHF. The chain links TRBV4-2 to TRBJ1-5; 7 positions match TRBD1. V lost 3 bases to trimming and J lost 4 bases; unmatched junction nucleotides: 6. The CDR3 consists of 15 residues. Per germline, CDR1 LGHNA and CDR2 YNFKEQ.

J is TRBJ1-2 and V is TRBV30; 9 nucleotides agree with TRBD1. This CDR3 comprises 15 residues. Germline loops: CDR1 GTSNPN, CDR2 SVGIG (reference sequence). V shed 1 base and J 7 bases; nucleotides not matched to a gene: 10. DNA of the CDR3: TGTGCCTGGAGTGCTCGGGGACAGGGTATAAGTGGCTACACCTTC. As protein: CAWSARGQGISGYTF.

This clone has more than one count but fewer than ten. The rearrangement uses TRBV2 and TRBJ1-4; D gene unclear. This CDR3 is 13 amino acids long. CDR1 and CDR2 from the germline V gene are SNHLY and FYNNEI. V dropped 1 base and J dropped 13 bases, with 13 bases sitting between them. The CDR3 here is CASSEDRRAGLFF. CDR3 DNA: TGTGCCAGCAGTGAAGATAGGAGGGCTGGACTGTTTTTT. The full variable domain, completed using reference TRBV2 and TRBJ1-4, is EPEVTQTPSHQVTQMGQEVILRCVPISNHLYFYWYRQILGQKVEFLVSFYNNEISEKSEIFDDQFSVERPDGSNFTLKIRSTKLEDSAMYFCASSEDRRAGLFFGSGTQLSVL.

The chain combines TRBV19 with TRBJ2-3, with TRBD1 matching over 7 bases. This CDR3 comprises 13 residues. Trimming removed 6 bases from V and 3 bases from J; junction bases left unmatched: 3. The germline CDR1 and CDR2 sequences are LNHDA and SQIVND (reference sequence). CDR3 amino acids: CASRAGGTDTQYF. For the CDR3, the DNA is TGTGCCAGTAGAGCAGGGGGTACAGATACGCAGTATTTT.

The CDR3 DNA is TGTGCCAGTAGTAACAGGGGGCGCGGCACCGGGGAGCTGTTTTTT. Protein: CASSNRGRGTGELFF. The J gene is TRBJ2-2, the V gene TRBV19, with 9 bases fitting TRBD1. The germline CDR1 and CDR2 sequences are LNHDA and SQIVND (reference sequence). Losses at the gene ends were 4 bases for V and 4 bases for J; bases not matched to a gene: 4. The CDR3 consists of 15 residues.